Listed below are T cell receptor beta chains from one sample, sequenced in a study of blood T cell repertoires in COVID-19. The repertoire was sequenced with immunoSEQ multiplex PCR; TCRdb's copy has only in-frame clones and lacks some. Of about 280,000 clones listed, approximately 86% are singletons. The sequencing sample was made of peripheral blood. These receptors all come from a man in his forties with active or convalescent COVID-19. Both conserved end residues are part of each CDR3. The D gene is left open where the match is weak.

TRBV19 | . | CASSNQASGNTIYF
TRBV5-4 | . | CASSWGGVNSPLHF
TRBV2 | . | CASSERGTEGYEQYF
TRBV18 | . | CASSPTSGNQPQHF
TRBV28 | . | CASRMDREWGNTIYF
TRBV5-6 | . | CASSFGVSTEAFF
TRBV3-1/TRBV3-2 | . | CASSQVHLGGKPEAFF
TRBV7-9 | . | CASSLVADSYGYTF
TRBV3-1/TRBV3-2 | . | CASSQSGRNTGELFF
TRBV3-1/TRBV3-2 | . | CASSRDTYEQYF
TRBV4-1 | . | CASSQGAFEKLFF
TRBV7-6 | TRBD1 | CASSFAGTGHGGANVLTF
TRBV24-1 | TRBD1 | CATSLTGGEGKLFF
TRBV6-5 | TRBD2 | CASTQREGPYEQYF
TRBV7-8 | TRBD1 | CASSLGQGGEAFF
TRBV6-1 | . | CASSEGRQRLNTEAFF
TRBV7-2 | TRBD1 | CASSHIDRDYYGYTF
TRBV4-2 | TRBD1 | CASSQDPTGGYNEKLFF